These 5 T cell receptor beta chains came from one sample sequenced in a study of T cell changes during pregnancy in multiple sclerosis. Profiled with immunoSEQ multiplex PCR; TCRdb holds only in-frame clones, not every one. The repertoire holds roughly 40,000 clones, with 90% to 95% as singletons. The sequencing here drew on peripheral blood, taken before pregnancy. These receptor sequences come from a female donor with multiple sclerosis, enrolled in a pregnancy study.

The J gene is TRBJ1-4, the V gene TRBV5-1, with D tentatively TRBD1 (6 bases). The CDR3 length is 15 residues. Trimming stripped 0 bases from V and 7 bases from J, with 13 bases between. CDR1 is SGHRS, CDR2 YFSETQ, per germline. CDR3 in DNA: TGCGCCAGCAGCTTGGTGGGGGCGGGCGGTGAAAAACTGTTTTTT. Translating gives CASSLVGAGGEKLFF.

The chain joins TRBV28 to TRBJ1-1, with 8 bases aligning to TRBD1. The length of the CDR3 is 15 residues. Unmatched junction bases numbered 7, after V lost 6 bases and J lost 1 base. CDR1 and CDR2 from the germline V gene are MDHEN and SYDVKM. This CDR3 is CASRRTGSPNTEAFF. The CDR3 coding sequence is TGTGCCAGCAGAAGGACAGGGTCTCCGAACACTGAAGCTTTCTTT.

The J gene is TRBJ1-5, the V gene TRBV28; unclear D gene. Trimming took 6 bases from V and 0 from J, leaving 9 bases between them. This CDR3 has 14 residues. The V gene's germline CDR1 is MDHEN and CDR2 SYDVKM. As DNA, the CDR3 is TGTGCCAGCAGGTTCATAGATAGCAATCAGCCCCAGCATTTT. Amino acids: CASRFIDSNQPQHF.

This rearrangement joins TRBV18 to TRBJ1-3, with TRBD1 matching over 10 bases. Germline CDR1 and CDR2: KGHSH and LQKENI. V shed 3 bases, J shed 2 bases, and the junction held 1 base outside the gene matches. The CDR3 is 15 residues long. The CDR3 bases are TGTGCCAGCTCACCGGACAGGGGGACTGGAAACACCATATATTTT. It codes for CASSPDRGTGNTIYF. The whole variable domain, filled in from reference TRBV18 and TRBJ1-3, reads NAGVMQNPRHLVRRRGQEARLRCSPMKGHSHVYWYRQLPEEGLKFMVYLQKENIIDESGMPKERFSAEFPKEGPSILRIQQVVRGDSAAYFCASSPDRGTGNTIYFGEGSWLTVV.

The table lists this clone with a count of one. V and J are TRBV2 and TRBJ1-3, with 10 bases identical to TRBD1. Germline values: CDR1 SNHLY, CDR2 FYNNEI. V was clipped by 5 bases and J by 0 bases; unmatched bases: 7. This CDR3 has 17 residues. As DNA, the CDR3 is TGTGCCAGCAGTCCCGGGACAGGGGCGAACTCTGGAAACACCATATATTTT. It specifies CASSPGTGANSGNTIYF.